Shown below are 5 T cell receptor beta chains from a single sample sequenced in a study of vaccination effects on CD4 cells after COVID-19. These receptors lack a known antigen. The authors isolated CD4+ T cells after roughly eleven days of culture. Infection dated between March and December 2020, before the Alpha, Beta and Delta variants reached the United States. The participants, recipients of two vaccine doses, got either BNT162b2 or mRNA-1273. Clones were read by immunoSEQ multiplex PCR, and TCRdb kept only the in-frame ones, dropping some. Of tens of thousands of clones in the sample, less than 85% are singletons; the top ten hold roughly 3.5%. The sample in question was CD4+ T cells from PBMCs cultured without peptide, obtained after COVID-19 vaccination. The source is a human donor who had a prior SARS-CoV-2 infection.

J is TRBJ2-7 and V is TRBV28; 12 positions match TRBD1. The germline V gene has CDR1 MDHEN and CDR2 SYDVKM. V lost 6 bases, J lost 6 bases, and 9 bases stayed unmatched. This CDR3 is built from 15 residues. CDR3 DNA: TGTGCCAGCAGAAATACCGGGACAGGGGGCGGCGAGCAGTACTTC. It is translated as CASRNTGTGGGEQYF. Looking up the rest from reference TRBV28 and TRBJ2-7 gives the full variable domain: DVKVTQSSRYLVKRTGEKVFLECVQDMDHENMFWYRQDPGLGLRLIYFSYDVKMKEKGDIPEGYSVSREKKERFSLILESASTNQTSMYLCASRNTGTGGGEQYFGPGTRLTVT.

DNA of the CDR3: TGTGCCAGCAGCTTGGCGGGACAGGGGAATGGCTACACCTTC. Translation: CASSLAGQGNGYTF. This chain links TRBV5-5 with TRBJ1-2, with TRBD1 identical over 10 bases. The CDR3 has 14 residues. CDR1 is SGHKS, CDR2 YYEKEE, per germline (reference sequence). The V segment lost 0 bases and the J segment 6 bases; nucleotides outside the gene matches: 2.

The CDR3 protein is CASRDTQGAVTETQYF. The CDR3 bases are TGCGCCAGCAGAGATACACAGGGGGCGGTAACAGAGACCCAGTACTTC. The rearrangement joins TRBV10-1 to TRBJ2-5; 9 bases align to TRBD1. CDR1 WNHNN and CDR2 SYGVQD come from the germline V gene (reference sequence). The CDR3 length is 16 residues. V shed 6 bases, J shed 4 bases, and the junction held 12 bases outside the gene matches.

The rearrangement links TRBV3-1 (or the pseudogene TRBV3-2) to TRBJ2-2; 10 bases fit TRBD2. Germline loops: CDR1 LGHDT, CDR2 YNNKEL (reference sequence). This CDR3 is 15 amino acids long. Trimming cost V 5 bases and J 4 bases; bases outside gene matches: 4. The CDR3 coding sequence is TGTGCCAGCAGCTCGAGCGGGAGGGTCACCGGGGAGCTGTTTTTT. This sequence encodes CASSSSGRVTGELFF.

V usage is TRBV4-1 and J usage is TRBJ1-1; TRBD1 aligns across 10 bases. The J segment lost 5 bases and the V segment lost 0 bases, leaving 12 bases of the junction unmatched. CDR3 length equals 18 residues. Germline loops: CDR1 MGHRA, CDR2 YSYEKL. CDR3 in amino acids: CASSQDRFRGTGETEAFF. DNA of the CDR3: TGCGCCAGCAGCCAAGACAGGTTTCGCGGGACAGGGGAAACTGAAGCTTTCTTT.